The source of this T cell receptor (beta chain) is a study of liver allograft versus peripheral blood T cells. At the level of the study: In transplanted livers, T cell receptor repertoires were compared with those found in the recipients' peripheral blood. Study-wide results and caveats: Intragraft T cell receptor repertoires of liver allografts were reported to differ from peripheral blood repertoires.

Germline assignment: CDR1 SGHAT and CDR2 FQDESV (reference sequence). This CDR3 is 14 amino acids long. V shed 7 bases and J 5 bases; nucleotides not matched to a gene: 8. TCRdb re-analysed the reads in MiXCR, keeping a single row per CDR3 protein. The data hold 13,000 or so distinct CDR3 sequences, with approximately 17% observed a single time. As concerns this clonotype: Its antigen remains unknown.

V is TRBV11-1 and J is TRBJ2-7; 10 positions match TRBD1. The sequence was collected from a human patient who had a liver transplant. Some T cells here may be from the graft donor. The CDR3 here is CASIDRDRGHEQYF. The CDR3 DNA reads TGTGCCAGCATTGACCGGGACAGGGGCCACGAGCAGTACTTC.